This T cell receptor beta chain was identified in a study of blood T cell repertoires in COVID-19. Repertoires were generated with immunoSEQ multiplex PCR, while TCRdb's copy carries only in-frame clones and drops some. The sample lists under 150,000 clones, 80% to 90% occurring once. The CDR3 has 16 residues. Germline CDR1 is SNHLY and CDR2 is FYNNEI. J was trimmed by 7 bases and V by 11 bases; bases with no gene match: 18. This sequence joins TRBV2 and TRBJ2-1; 9 bases match TRBD2. The material sequenced was peripheral blood. This TCR derives from a man aged 50 to 60 with active COVID-19. The CDR3 protein is CASRRRGGPEVNEQFF. The CDR3 DNA follows: TGTGCCTCCCGGAGGCGGGGGGGACCCGAGGTGAATGAGCAGTTCTTC.